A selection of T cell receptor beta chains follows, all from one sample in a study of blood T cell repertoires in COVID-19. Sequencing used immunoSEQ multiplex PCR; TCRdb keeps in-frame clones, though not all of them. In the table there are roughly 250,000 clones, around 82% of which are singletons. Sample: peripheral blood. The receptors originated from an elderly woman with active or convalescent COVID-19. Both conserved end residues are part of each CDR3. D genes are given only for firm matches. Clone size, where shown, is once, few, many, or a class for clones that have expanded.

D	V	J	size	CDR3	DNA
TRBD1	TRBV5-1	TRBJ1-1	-	CASSLAGQPEAFF	TGCGCCAGCAGCTTGGCGGGACAGCCTGAAGCTTTCTTT
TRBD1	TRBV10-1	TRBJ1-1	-	CASSESDRGRRITEAFF	TGCGCCAGCAGCGAGTCGGACAGGGGGCGCCGGATCACTGAAGCTTTCTTT
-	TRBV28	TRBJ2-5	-	CASRGIEYQETQYF	TGTGCCAGCAGGGGCATCGAGTACCAAGAGACCCAGTACTTC
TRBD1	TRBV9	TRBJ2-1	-	CASSSRQGDEQFF	TGTGCCAGCAGCTCCAGACAGGGAGATGAGCAGTTCTTC
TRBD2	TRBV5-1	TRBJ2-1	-	CASSSTSDSYNEQFF	TGCGCCAGCAGCTCCACTAGCGACTCCTACAATGAGCAGTTCTTC
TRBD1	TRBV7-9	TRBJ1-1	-	CASSLGQGAETEAFF	TGTGCCAGCAGCCTGGGACAGGGGGCGGAAACTGAAGCTTTCTTT
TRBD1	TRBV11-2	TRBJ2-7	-	CASSLGMFGQGGDEQYF	TGTGCCAGCAGCTTAGGGATGTTTGGACAGGGGGGGGACGAGCAGTACTTC
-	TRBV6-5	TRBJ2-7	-	CASTLSGSLSYEQYF	TGTGCCAGCACCTTATCCGGGAGCCTATCCTACGAGCAGTACTTC
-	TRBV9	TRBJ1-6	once	CASSVDGQRNSPLHF	TGTGCCAGCAGCGTAGACGGACAGAGAAATTCACCCCTCCACTTT
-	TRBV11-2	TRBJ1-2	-	CASSFSGGVTNYGYTF	TGTGCCAGCAGCTTCTCGGGAGGGGTTACTAACTATGGCTACACCTTC
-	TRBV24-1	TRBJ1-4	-	CATSGRHNEKLFF	TGTGCCACCAGTGGCAGGCATAATGAAAAACTGTTTTTT
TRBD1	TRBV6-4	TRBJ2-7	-	CASLQGEQYF	TGTGCCAGCTTACAGGGGGAGCAGTACTTC
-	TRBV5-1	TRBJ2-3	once	CASSGGDGTDTQYF	TGCGCCAGCAGCGGAGGGGACGGAACAGATACGCAGTATTTT
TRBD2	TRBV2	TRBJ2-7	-	CASSEVGGASFGEQYF	TGTGCCAGCAGTGAAGTCGGGGGGGCGTCCTTTGGAGAGCAGTACTTC
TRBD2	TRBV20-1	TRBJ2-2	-	CSASSGGTLTGELFF	TGCAGTGCTAGTAGCGGGGGGACTCTCACCGGGGAGCTGTTTTTT
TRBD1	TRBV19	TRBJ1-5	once	CASSGTDNQPQHF	TGTGCCAGTAGCGGGACAGATAATCAGCCCCAGCATTTT
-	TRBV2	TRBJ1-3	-	CASRGTFGPNTIYF	TGTGCCAGCAGGGGGACATTTGGGCCCAACACCATATATTTT
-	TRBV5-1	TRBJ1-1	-	CASSLATQGEAFF	TGCGCCAGCAGCTTGGCCACACAGGGAGAAGCTTTCTTT
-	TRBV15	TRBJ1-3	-	CATSNGLGSFSGNTIYF	TGTGCCACCAGCAACGGACTGGGGTCTTTCTCTGGAAACACCATATATTTT
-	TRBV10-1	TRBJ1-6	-	CASSENEGRDAISSSYNSPLHF	TGCGCCAGCAGTGAGAATGAAGGGCGGGACGCAATCTCGAGCTCCTATAATTCACCCCTCCACTTT
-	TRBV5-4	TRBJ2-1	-	CASSLVGSSYNEQFF	TGTGCCAGCAGCTTGGTGGGGAGCTCCTACAATGAGCAGTTCTTC
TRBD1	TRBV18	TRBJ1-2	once	CASSLVLPGQGDEGYTF	TGTGCCAGCTCCCTTGTTTTGCCGGGACAGGGGGACGAGGGCTACACCTTC
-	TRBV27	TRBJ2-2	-	CASSLSGGFKIHANTGELFF	TGTGCCAGCAGTTTGTCCGGGGGATTCAAAATACACGCGAACACCGGGGAGCTGTTTTTT